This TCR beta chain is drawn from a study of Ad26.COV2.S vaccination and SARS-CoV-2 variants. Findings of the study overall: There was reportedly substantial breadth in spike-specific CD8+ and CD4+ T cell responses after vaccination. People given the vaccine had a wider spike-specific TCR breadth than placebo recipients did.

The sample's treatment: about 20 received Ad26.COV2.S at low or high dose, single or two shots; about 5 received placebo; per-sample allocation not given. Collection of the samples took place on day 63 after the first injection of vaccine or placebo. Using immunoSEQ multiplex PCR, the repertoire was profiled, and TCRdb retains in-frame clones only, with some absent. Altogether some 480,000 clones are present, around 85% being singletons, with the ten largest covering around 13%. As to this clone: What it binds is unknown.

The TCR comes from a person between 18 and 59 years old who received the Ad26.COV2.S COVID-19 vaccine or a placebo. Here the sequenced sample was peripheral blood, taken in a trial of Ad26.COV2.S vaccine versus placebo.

The CDR3 DNA is TGCGCCAGCAGCCAAGGGCTGGGACTAGGCCAAGAGACCCAGTACTTC. Its protein is CASSQGLGLGQETQYF. J is TRBJ2-5 and V is TRBV4-1; 8 positions match TRBD2. CDR1 is MGHRA and CDR2 is YSYEKL in the germline V gene. The CDR3 has 16 amino acids. V gave up 1 base and J gave up 1 base; unmatched junction bases: 5.